A single sample gave rise to the 14 T cell receptor beta chains below, sequenced in a study of CD8 T cells in Susac syndrome. The RNA, about 0.45 to 1 ug, was put through reverse transcription using random hexamers. TCRdb reanalysed the immunoSEQ multiplex PCR reads using MiXCR and keeps one entry per CDR3 protein. The sample yields 80,000 or so distinct CDR3 sequences, roughly 94% seen once. Specimen: CD8+ T cells from PBMCs. These receptors originate from a human donor with Susac syndrome.

This chain connects TRBV2 to TRBJ2-4, with a weak D call TRBD2 (5 bases). CDR1 and CDR2 from the germline V gene are SNHLY and FYNNEI. Trimming shortened V by 8 bases and J by 8 bases, and 7 bases separated the two germline ends. The CDR3 totals 10 residues. CDR3 protein: CASRGDIQYF. DNA of the CDR3: TGTGCCAGCCGGGGAGACATTCAGTACTTC.

The chain carries TRBV7-9 and TRBJ2-1; the D gene is possibly TRBD1 (5 bases). The V gene lost 0 bases and the J gene lost 5 bases, with 8 bases spanning the gap. Germline CDR1 is SEHNR and CDR2 is FQNEAQ (reference sequence). CDR3 length equals 14 residues. CDR3 residues: CASSLAQGNNEQFF. The CDR3 DNA reads as TGTGCCAGCAGCTTAGCGCAGGGAAACAATGAGCAGTTCTTC.

The chain recombines TRBV1 with TRBJ2-7. TRBV1 is listed as a pseudogene. This CDR3 has 13 residues. The CDR3 DNA sequence: TGCACCAGCAGGACGTCAGCAGGCTACGAGCAGTACTTC. It encodes CTSRTSAGYEQYF.

V is TRBV27 and J is TRBJ1-6; no definite D call. The CDR3 spans 14 residues. Trimming took off 5 bases at V and 4 bases at J, with 9 bases between the two ends. Germline CDR1 reads MNHEY; CDR2 reads SMNVEV (reference sequence). Here the CDR3 reads CASSTGVYNSPLHF. CDR3 in DNA: TGTGCCAGCAGTACTGGGGTTTATAATTCACCCCTCCACTTT.

The V and J genes are TRBV11-1 and TRBJ1-6; 9 bases match TRBD1. The V segment lost 5 bases and the J segment 8 bases; nucleotides outside the gene matches: 10. CDR1 SGHAT and CDR2 FQDESV come from the germline V gene (reference sequence). The CDR3 spans 16 residues. CDR3 DNA: TGTGCCAGCAGCGCCCCACAGGGGGCCGCAGATTCACCCCTCCACTTT. As protein: CASSAPQGAADSPLHF.

The genes are TRBV5-5 and TRBJ2-7; D might be TRBD1 or TRBD2, each matching 6 bases. This CDR3 comprises 14 residues. The V end was cut by 7 bases, the J end by 4 bases, with 18 bases between. Germline-derived CDR1 and CDR2 are SGHKS and YYEKEE (reference sequence). The CDR3 DNA sequence: TGTGCCAGCGCTCTCGGGGGCGCACCGTACGAGCAGTACTTC. It encodes CASALGGAPYEQYF. The entire variable domain, with the rest obtained from reference TRBV5-5 and TRBJ2-7, is as follows: DAGVTQSPTHLIKTRGQQVTLRCSPISGHKSVSWYQQVLGQGPQFIFQYYEKEERGRGNFPDRFSARQFPNYSSELNVNALLLGDSALYLCASALGGAPYEQYFGPGTRLTVT.

The chain combines TRBV4-1 with TRBJ2-7; D may be TRBD2 (5 bases). The germline gives CDR1 MGHRA, CDR2 YSYEKL. The CDR3 runs to 13 residues. Trimming left V 3 bases short and J 0 bases short, with 6 bases between. CDR3 sequence: CASSQRASYEQYF. DNA for the CDR3: TGCGCCAGCAGCCAGCGGGCCTCCTACGAGCAGTACTTC.

CDR3 protein: CAITPAGPENEQFF. CDR3 sequence (DNA): TGTGCCATCACCCCAGCGGGGCCTGAGAATGAGCAGTTCTTC. The rearrangement uses TRBV10-3 and TRBJ2-1, with 7 bases that match TRBD2. Germline V gene sequence: CDR1 ENHRY, CDR2 SYGVKD. V lost 7 bases and J lost 7; bases outside the gene matches: 10. The CDR3 has 14 residues.

The chain joins TRBV6-2 or TRBV6-3 to TRBJ2-3, with no clear D. Trimming shortened V by 0 bases and J by 1 base, and 14 bases separated the two germline ends. CDR1 and CDR2 from the germline V gene are MNHEY and SVGEGT. The CDR3 is 17 residues long. The CDR3 bases are TGTGCCAGCAGTTACTCCCTGCGGAGAGGCGGCACAGATACGCAGTATTTT. Translation: CASSYSLRRGGTDTQYF.

V and J are TRBV3-1 and TRBJ2-1, with 12 bases that match TRBD1. The V segment lost 9 bases and the J segment 10 bases; nucleotides outside the gene matches: 16. Germline-derived CDR1 and CDR2 are LGHDT and YNNKEL (reference sequence). The CDR3 consists of 16 residues. This CDR3 is CASTLRWDRGRGEQFF. The DNA for the CDR3 is TGTGCCAGTACTCTCAGGTGGGACAGGGGGCGCGGGGAGCAGTTCTTC.

The gene calls are TRBV12-3 or TRBV12-4 and TRBJ2-2, with D unresolved. V shed 8 bases and J shed 2 bases, with 6 bases lying between them. The CDR3 length is 12 residues. CDR3 in amino acids: CASGPNTGELFF. The CDR3 region has the DNA TGTGCCAGCGGACCAAACACCGGGGAGCTGTTTTTT.

The rearrangement uses TRBV30 and TRBJ2-7; D possibly corresponds to TRBD2 (6 bases). The CDR3 sequence is 14 residues long. V dropped 2 bases and J dropped 2 bases, with 13 bases sitting between them. The germline V gene has CDR1 GTSNPN and CDR2 SVGIG (reference sequence). The CDR3 loop reads CAWSTSEGPYEQYF. The CDR3 nucleotides read TGTGCCTGGAGTACATCGGAGGGGCCCTACGAGCAGTACTTC. Full variable domain (missing parts from reference TRBV30 and TRBJ2-7): SQTIHQWPATLVQPVGSPLSLECTVEGTSNPNLYWYRQAAGRGLQLLFYSVGIGQISSEVPQNLSASRPQDRQFILSSKKLLLSDSGFYLCAWSTSEGPYEQYFGPGTRLTVT.

The chain links TRBV27 to TRBJ1-5, with D hard to call. CDR3 length: 12 amino acids. With 7 bases removed from V and 7 bases from J, the gap between germline ends came to 11 bases. CDR1 is MNHEY, CDR2 SMNVEV, per germline (reference sequence). CDR3 residues: CASIQGRQPQHF. The CDR3 bases are TGTGCCAGCATCCAAGGGAGGCAGCCCCAGCATTTT.

V is TRBV14 and J is TRBJ2-1; TRBD1 or TRBD2 may be the D gene (5 bases each). Trimming removed 5 bases from V and 5 bases from J, with 16 bases in between. CDR1 SGHDN and CDR2 FVKESK come from the germline V gene. The CDR3 is 15 residues long. The CDR3 DNA reads TGTGCCAGCAGCTACCTGGGACCGAGGAACAATGAGCAGTTCTTC. It yields the protein CASSYLGPRNNEQFF.